This passage covers 3 T cell receptor beta chains from one sample sequenced in a study of T cell changes during pregnancy in multiple sclerosis. Data came from immunoSEQ multiplex PCR; TCRdb stores just in-frame clones and leaves some out. The sample gives approximately 50,000 clones, roughly nine tenths of which show up once; about 9.4% is in the top ten. Specimen: CD8+ T cells from peripheral blood mononuclear cells, collected after pregnancy. The source of these receptors is a female donor with multiple sclerosis, enrolled in a pregnancy study.

The chain recombines TRBV7-2 with TRBJ2-7; TRBD2 matches 7 bases. Looked up from germline, CDR1 is SGHTA and CDR2 is FQGNSA. CDR3 length: 15 residues. V lost 1 base, J lost 3 bases, and 6 bases stayed unmatched. The CDR3 sequence is CASSLGGGGSYEQYF. DNA for the CDR3: TGTGCCAGCAGCTTAGGCGGGGGAGGCAGCTACGAGCAGTACTTC.

The gene calls are TRBV29-1 and TRBJ2-2; no firm D call. The V and J ends lost 3 bases and 1 base respectively, with 3 bases between them. Germline loops: CDR1 SQVTM, CDR2 ANQGSEA. The CDR3 is made up of 12 amino acids. The CDR3 region is CSVDGNTGELFF. DNA for the CDR3: TGCAGCGTTGACGGGAACACCGGGGAGCTGTTTTTT.

The chain is built from TRBV11-2 and TRBJ1-1, with 8 bases identical to TRBD1. With V trimmed by 4 bases and J by 5 bases, 3 bases remained unmatched. Germline lookup yields CDR1 SGHAT and CDR2 FQNNGV. The CDR3 runs to 13 residues. As DNA, the CDR3 is TGTGCCAGCAGCTATAACAGGGGGACTGAAGCTTTCTTT. Amino acid sequence: CASSYNRGTEAFF.